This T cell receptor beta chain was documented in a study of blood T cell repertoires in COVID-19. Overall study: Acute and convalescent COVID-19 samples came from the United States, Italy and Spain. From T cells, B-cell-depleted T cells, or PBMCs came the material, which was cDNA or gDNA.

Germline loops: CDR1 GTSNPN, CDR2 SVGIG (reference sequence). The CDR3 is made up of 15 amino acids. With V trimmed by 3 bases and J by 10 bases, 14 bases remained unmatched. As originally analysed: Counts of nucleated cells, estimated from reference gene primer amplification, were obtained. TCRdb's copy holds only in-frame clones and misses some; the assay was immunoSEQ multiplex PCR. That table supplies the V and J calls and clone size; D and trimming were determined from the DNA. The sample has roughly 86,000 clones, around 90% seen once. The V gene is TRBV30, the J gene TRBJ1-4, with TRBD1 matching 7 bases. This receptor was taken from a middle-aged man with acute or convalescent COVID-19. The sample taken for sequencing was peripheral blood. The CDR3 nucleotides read TGTGCCTGGAGCGATACCGGGACAGCTGGGAGAAAACTGTTTTTT. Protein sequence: CAWSDTGTAGRKLFF.